This T cell receptor beta chain was identified in a study of blood T cell repertoires in COVID-19. Using immunoSEQ multiplex PCR, the repertoire was profiled, and TCRdb retains in-frame clones only, with some absent. The data hold over 450,000 clones, with 89% observed a single time. Trimming cost V 6 bases and J 6 bases, with 11 bases left between them. This CDR3 region has 13 residues. The chain is built from TRBV12-3 or TRBV12-4 and TRBJ1-4; D not resolved. The TCR was taken from a man aged 18 to 29 with COVID-19, enrolled during active disease. The sequencing input was peripheral blood. The CDR3 region has the DNA TGTGCCAGCAGAGGAGTATACGATGAAAAACTGTTTTTT. Encoded protein: CASRGVYDEKLFF.